In its sample, the clone carrying this TCR beta chain was seen a few times. Germline and junction disagree at one end, which may indicate a read error. This specimen belongs to a study of blood T cell repertoires in COVID-19. Study-level information: Spain, Italy and the United States supplied samples that represented acute and convalescent COVID-19. The cDNA or gDNA used as material had been derived from T cells, B-cell-depleted T cells, or PBMCs.

In the authors' methods: By means of reference gene primer amplification, nucleated cell counts were estimated. TCRdb's table, derived via immunoSEQ multiplex PCR, lists solely in-frame clones and lacks some. Clone size and V and J calls were adopted from that table, with D and trimming inferred from the DNA. This repertoire shows about 98,000 clones, 70% to 90% found once; its top ten account for more than 4.5%. CDR3 size: 16 residues. CDR1 SNHLY and CDR2 FYNNEI come from the germline V gene. The clonotype comes from a man between 70 and 80 years old with acute or convalescent COVID-19. The V call is TRBV2, the J call TRBJ1-5; the match to TRBD1 covers 8 bases. Sequencing was carried out using peripheral blood. For the CDR3, the DNA is TGTGCCAGCAGGGAAGGGACAGGTTATAGCAATCAGCCCCAGCATTTT. Its protein product is CASREGTGYSNQPQHF.